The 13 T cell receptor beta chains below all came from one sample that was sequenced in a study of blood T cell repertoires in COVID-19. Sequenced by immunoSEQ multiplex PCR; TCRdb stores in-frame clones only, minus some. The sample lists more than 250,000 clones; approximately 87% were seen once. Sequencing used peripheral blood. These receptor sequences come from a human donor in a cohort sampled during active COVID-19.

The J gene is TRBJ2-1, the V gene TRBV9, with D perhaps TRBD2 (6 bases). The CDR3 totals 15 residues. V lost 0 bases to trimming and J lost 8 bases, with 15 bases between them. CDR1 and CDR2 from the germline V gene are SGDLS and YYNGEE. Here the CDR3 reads CASSVAGGRGDEQFF. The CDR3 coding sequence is TGTGCCAGCAGCGTAGCTGGAGGGAGAGGGGATGAGCAGTTCTTC.

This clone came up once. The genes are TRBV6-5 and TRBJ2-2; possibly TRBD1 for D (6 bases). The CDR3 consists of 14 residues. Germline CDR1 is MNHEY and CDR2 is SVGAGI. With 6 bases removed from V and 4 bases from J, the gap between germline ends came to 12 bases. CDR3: CASRKTGTTGELFF. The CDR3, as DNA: TGTGCCAGCAGAAAGACAGGAACCACCGGGGAGCTGTTTTTT.

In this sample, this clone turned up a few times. CDR3 coding DNA: TGCGCCAGCAGCCCCCCAGGGACAGGGAACGAAAAACTGTTTTTT. Translated: CASSPPGTGNEKLFF. The V gene is TRBV4-1, the J gene TRBJ1-4; TRBD1 matches 9 bases. CDR1 is MGHRA and CDR2 is YSYEKL in the germline V gene. This CDR3 has 15 residues. The trim removed 4 bases at V and 8 bases at J, leaving 8 bases unmatched.

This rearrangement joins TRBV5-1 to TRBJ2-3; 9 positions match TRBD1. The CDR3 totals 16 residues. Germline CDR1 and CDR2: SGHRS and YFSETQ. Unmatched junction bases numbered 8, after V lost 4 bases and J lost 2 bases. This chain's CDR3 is CASSIRRDRVTDTQYF. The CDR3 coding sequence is TGCGCCAGCAGCATCCGGCGGGACAGGGTCACAGATACGCAGTATTTT.

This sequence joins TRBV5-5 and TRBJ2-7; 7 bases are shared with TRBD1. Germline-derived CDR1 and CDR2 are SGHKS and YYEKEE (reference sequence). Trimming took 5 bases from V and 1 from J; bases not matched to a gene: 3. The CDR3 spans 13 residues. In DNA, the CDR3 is TGTGCCAGCAGGTCGGGACAGTCCTACGAGCAGTACTTC. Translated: CASRSGQSYEQYF.

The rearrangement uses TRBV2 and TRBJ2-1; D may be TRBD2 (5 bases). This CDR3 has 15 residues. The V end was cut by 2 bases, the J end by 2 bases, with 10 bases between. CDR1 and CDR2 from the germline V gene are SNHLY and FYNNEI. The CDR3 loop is CASSEFGVTYNEQFF. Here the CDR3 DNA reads TGTGCCAGCAGTGAATTCGGGGTAACCTACAATGAGCAGTTCTTC.

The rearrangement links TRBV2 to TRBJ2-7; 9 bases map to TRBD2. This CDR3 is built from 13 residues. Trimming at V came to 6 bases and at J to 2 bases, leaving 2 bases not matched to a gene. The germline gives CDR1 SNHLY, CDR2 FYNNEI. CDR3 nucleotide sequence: TGTGCCAGCAGGGGACTAGCAACCTACGAGCAGTACTTC. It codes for CASRGLATYEQYF.

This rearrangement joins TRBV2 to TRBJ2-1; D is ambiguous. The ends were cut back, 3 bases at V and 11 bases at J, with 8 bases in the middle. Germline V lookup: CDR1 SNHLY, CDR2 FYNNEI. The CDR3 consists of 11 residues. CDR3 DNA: TGTGCCAGCAGTGAGACTCTTCAGCAGTTCTTC. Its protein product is CASSETLQQFF. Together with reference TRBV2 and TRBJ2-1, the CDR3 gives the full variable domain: EPEVTQTPSHQVTQMGQEVILRCVPISNHLYFYWYRQILGQKVEFLVSFYNNEISEKSEIFDDQFSVERPDGSNFTLKIRSTKLEDSAMYFCASSETLQQFFGPGTRLTVL.

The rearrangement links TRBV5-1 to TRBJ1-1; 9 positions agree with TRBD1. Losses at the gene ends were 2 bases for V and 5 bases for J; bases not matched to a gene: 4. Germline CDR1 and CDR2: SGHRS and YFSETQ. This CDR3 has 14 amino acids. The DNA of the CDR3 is TGCGCCAGCAGCTTAACAGGGGGCGTGACTGAAGCTTTCTTT. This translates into CASSLTGGVTEAFF.

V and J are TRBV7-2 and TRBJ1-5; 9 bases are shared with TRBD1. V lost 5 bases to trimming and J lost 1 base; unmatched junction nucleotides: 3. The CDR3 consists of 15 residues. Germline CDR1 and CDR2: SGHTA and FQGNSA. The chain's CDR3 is CASSPTGGSNQPQHF. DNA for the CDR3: TGTGCCAGCAGCCCTACAGGGGGCAGCAATCAGCCCCAGCATTTT.

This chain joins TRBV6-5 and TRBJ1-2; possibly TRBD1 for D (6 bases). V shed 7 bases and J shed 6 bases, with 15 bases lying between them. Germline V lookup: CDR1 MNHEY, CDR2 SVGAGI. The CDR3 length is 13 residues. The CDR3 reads CASTWGGRDGYTF. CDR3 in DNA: TGTGCCAGCACCTGGGGGGGGCGGGATGGCTACACCTTC.

As DNA, the CDR3 is TGTGCCAGCAGTTTGAGGTGGAACACTGAAGCTTTCTTT. Translating it yields CASSLRWNTEAFF. This sequence joins TRBV27 and TRBJ1-1; no clear D gene. The CDR3 spans 13 residues. Germline loops: CDR1 MNHEY, CDR2 SMNVEV (reference sequence). Between the trimmed V and J ends, which lost 3 bases and 1 base, there was a span of 6 bases.

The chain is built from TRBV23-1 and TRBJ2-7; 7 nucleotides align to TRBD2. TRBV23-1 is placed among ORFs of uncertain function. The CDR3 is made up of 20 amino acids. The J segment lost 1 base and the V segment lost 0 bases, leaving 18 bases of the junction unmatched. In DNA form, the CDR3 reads TGCGCCAGCAGTCAATCGGAGCGGGACGAACAAGTCTTAGGGTCCTACGAGCAGTACTTC. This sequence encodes CASSQSERDEQVLGSYEQYF.